The 10 T cell receptor beta chains in this list originate from one sample, sequenced in a study of cytomegalovirus exposure and HLA in healthy donors. The PCR made use of 60 Vbeta and 13 Jbeta primers. Measured with immunoSEQ multiplex PCR; TCRdb has only the in-frame clones, and not every one. The table has 140,000 or so clones, around four fifths seen once. Sequencing used PBMCs. The receptors here all came from a male donor in good health and CMV-seronegative.

V usage is TRBV28 and J usage is TRBJ2-4, with 7 bases identical to TRBD2. This CDR3 has 15 residues. V trimming: 5 bases; J trimming: 1 base; junction bases outside the gene matches: 5. Germline CDR1 is MDHEN and CDR2 is SYDVKM. In nucleotides, the CDR3 is TGTGCCAGCAGTCCTGGGGGGGTTGCCAAAAACATTCAGTACTTC. Its translation is CASSPGGVAKNIQYF.

V and J are TRBV30 and TRBJ1-3; D might be TRBD1 (6 bases). V shed 2 bases and J shed 9 bases, with 11 bases lying between them. This CDR3 region has 12 residues. In germline, CDR1 is GTSNPN, CDR2 SVGIG (reference sequence). CDR3 loop: CAWSLLGGTIYF. The DNA of the CDR3 is TGTGCCTGGAGTCTCCTAGGGGGCACCATATATTTT.

The chain is built from TRBV7-2 and TRBJ2-7; 12 bases agree with TRBD2. Germline CDR1 is SGHTA and CDR2 is FQGNSA. J was trimmed by 7 bases and V by 5 bases; bases with no gene match: 12. This CDR3 is 16 amino acids long. In DNA, the CDR3 is TGTGCCAGCAGCGGACGCCTAGCGGGGGGGTTCCGGGAGCAGTACTTC. Protein product: CASSGRLAGGFREQYF.

This clone was observed once. V and J are TRBV7-6 and TRBJ2-7, with unresolved D. Germline V gene data show CDR1 as SGHVS and CDR2 as FNYEAQ. With 1 base removed from V and 0 bases from J, the gap between germline ends came to 10 bases. This CDR3 spans 15 amino acids. CDR3 residues: CASSLEKRSSYEQYF. The CDR3 nucleotides are TGTGCCAGCAGCTTAGAGAAGAGAAGCTCCTACGAGCAGTACTTC.

The chain joins TRBV5-1 to TRBJ2-1, with 11 nucleotides matching TRBD1. The CDR3 totals 14 residues. V was pared by 4 bases and J by 8 bases, with 5 bases of the junction left unmatched. Germline lookup yields CDR1 SGHRS and CDR2 YFSETQ. Here the CDR3 DNA reads TGCGCCAGCAGCGATGGACAGGGGGCCTATGAGCAGTTCTTC. It specifies CASSDGQGAYEQFF.

The chain carries TRBV28 and TRBJ1-3; D is uncertain. CDR3 size: 14 residues. Germline V gene lookup returns CDR1 MDHEN and CDR2 SYDVKM. The V end was cut by 6 bases, the J end by 4 bases, with 13 bases between. CDR3 in amino acids: CASSPDFLGNTIYF. For the CDR3, the DNA is TGTGCCAGCAGCCCGGACTTCTTAGGAAACACCATATATTTT.

Here the CDR3 reads CASSRNRDNPYEQYF. In nucleotides, the CDR3 is TGTGCCAGCAGCCGCAACCGGGACAACCCCTACGAGCAGTACTTC. The chain employs TRBV4-2 and TRBJ2-7, with TRBD1 as a possible D gene (6 bases). The germline V gene encodes CDR1 LGHNA and CDR2 YNFKEQ. V lost 4 bases to trimming and J lost 2 bases, with 15 bases between them. CDR3 size: 15 residues.

J is TRBJ2-3 and V is TRBV27; D unresolved. Trimming cost V 3 bases and J 1 base, with 5 bases left between them. Looked up from germline, CDR1 is MNHEY and CDR2 is SMNVEV (reference sequence). The CDR3 length is 13 residues. The CDR3 nucleotides are TGTGCCAGCAGTTTCCTAGGCACAGATACGCAGTATTTT. Its translation is CASSFLGTDTQYF.

J is TRBJ1-6 and V is TRBV25-1; 7 nucleotides match TRBD1. The trim removed 5 bases at V and 7 bases at J, leaving 8 bases unmatched. The germline CDR1 and CDR2 sequences are MGHDK and SYGVNS. This CDR3 region has 15 residues. This CDR3 is CASSPRGQLNSPLHF. The CDR3 coding sequence is TGTGCCAGCAGTCCCCGGGGACAGCTAAATTCACCCCTCCACTTT.

The genes are TRBV15 and TRBJ2-2, with D perhaps matching TRBD1 (5 bases). This CDR3 is 18 amino acids long. Germline values: CDR1 LNHNV, CDR2 YYDKDF (reference sequence). V gave up 1 base and J gave up 2 bases, with 17 bases separating them. CDR3 amino acids: CATSRGQGSDLNTGELFF. CDR3 DNA sequence: TGTGCCACCAGCAGAGGTCAGGGATCCGACTTAAACACCGGGGAGCTGTTTTTT.